This is a list of T cell receptor beta chains from one sample in a study of blood T cell repertoires in COVID-19. The repertoire was sequenced with immunoSEQ multiplex PCR; TCRdb's copy has only in-frame clones and lacks some. The sample shows approximately 330,000 clones, around 91% of them seen only once. Sequencing was done on a sample of peripheral blood. Every receptor here comes from a woman in her thirties or forties with COVID-19, enrolled during active disease. Both conserved end residues are part of each CDR3. The D gene is left open where the match is weak. Rows give clone size only sometimes, using once, few, many, or a class for an expanded clone.

D,V,size,J,CDR3,DNA
TRBD1,TRBV5-5,-,TRBJ1-2,CASSQTGGDNYGYTF,TGTGCCAGCAGCCAGACAGGGGGGGACAACTATGGCTACACCTTC
TRBD1,TRBV9,-,TRBJ2-2,CASRATGENTGELFF,TGTGCCAGCAGGGCGACAGGGGAGAACACCGGGGAGCTGTTTTTT
-,TRBV6-5,-,TRBJ1-4,CASSSAGAGEKLFF,TGTGCCAGCAGCTCTGCGGGCGCGGGAGAAAAACTGTTTTTT
-,TRBV28,-,TRBJ2-3,CASTPRGGRGIDTQYF,TGTGCCAGCACCCCCCGGGGGGGCAGGGGGATCGATACGCAGTATTTT
TRBD1,TRBV24-1,once,TRBJ2-5,CATSDRQGAKLETQYF,TGTGCCACCAGTGATCGACAGGGGGCGAAACTCGAGACCCAGTACTTC
-,TRBV7-6,-,TRBJ2-7,CASSTAQGYSYEQYF,TGTGCCAGCAGCACCGCCCAGGGATACTCCTACGAGCAGTACTTC
-,TRBV10-3,-,TRBJ1-2,CAISDQTNYGYTF,TGTGCCATCAGTGACCAGACTAACTATGGCTACACCTTC
-,TRBV5-6,-,TRBJ1-1,CASSLVVGLNTEAFF,TGTGCCAGCAGCTTGGTAGTGGGCCTGAACACTGAAGCTTTCTTT
-,TRBV7-8,-,TRBJ1-6,CASSLVAGGNRSPLHF,TGTGCCAGCAGCTTAGTGGCGGGGGGCAATCGATCACCCCTCCACTTT
TRBD1,TRBV7-2,-,TRBJ1-2,CASSLGGGGYGYTF,TGTGCCAGCAGCTTAGGAGGGGGCGGCTATGGCTACACCTTC
TRBD1,TRBV10-3,-,TRBJ1-5,CAISESGQGARGNQPQHF,TGTGCCATCAGTGAGTCGGGACAGGGGGCGCGGGGCAATCAGCCCCAGCATTTT
-,TRBV30,once,TRBJ1-4,CAWSDAPSGEKLFF,TGTGCCTGGAGTGATGCGCCCTCGGGTGAAAAACTGTTTTTT
-,TRBV3-1/TRBV3-2,-,TRBJ1-4,CASSPRQGTKLFF,TGTGCCAGCAGCCCGCGGCAGGGAACAAAACTGTTTTTT
TRBD1,TRBV4-1,-,TRBJ1-1,CASSQVGGTGGGIDTEAFF,TGCGCCAGCAGCCAAGTCGGCGGGACAGGGGGCGGGATAGACACTGAAGCTTTCTTT
-,TRBV28,-,TRBJ1-2,CASSRTRGYKGYTF,TGTGCCAGCAGCCGGACGCGAGGGTATAAAGGCTACACCTTC
-,TRBV28,-,TRBJ2-1,CASRAWTAFNEQFF,TGTGCCAGCCGAGCGTGGACAGCCTTCAATGAGCAGTTCTTC
-,TRBV5-8,-,TRBJ2-7,CASSLYSGEQYF,TGTGCCAGCAGCTTGTATAGTGGCGAGCAGTACTTC
TRBD1,TRBV3-1/TRBV3-2,once,TRBJ1-4,CASSRQGRNEKLFF,TGTGCCAGCAGCCGACAGGGCCGTAATGAAAAACTGTTTTTT
-,TRBV12-5,-,TRBJ1-1,CASGRSRGEAFF,TGTGCTAGTGGTCGGAGCAGGGGTGAAGCTTTCTTT
-,TRBV9,-,TRBJ1-3,CASSVSGRNSGNTIYF,TGTGCCAGCAGCGTATCAGGCAGAAACTCTGGAAACACCATATATTTT
TRBD1,TRBV7-2,-,TRBJ1-1,CASSWTGAEAFF,TGTGCCAGCAGCTGGACAGGGGCTGAAGCTTTCTTT
TRBD2,TRBV5-1,-,TRBJ2-5,CASSQLGLAGQETQYF,TGCGCCAGCAGCCAACTCGGACTAGCGGGCCAAGAGACCCAGTACTTC
TRBD2,TRBV6-6,-,TRBJ2-3,CASSPHLPTVGLAGVAQYF,TGTGCCAGCAGTCCACATTTACCGACGGTGGGATTGGCGGGGGTTGCGCAGTATTTT
-,TRBV4-3,-,TRBJ2-1,CASSQEGGDNEQFF,TGCGCCAGCAGCCAAGAAGGGGGGGACAATGAGCAGTTCTTC
TRBD1,TRBV5-4,-,TRBJ2-5,CASSTGTAQETQYF,TGTGCCAGCAGCACCGGGACAGCCCAAGAGACCCAGTACTTC
-,TRBV30,-,TRBJ2-1,CAWSGWGGREQFF,TGTGCCTGGAGTGGATGGGGAGGCCGTGAGCAGTTCTTC
TRBD1,TRBV7-3,-,TRBJ1-2,CASSFSGGYGYTF,TGTGCCAGCAGCTTTTCAGGGGGCTATGGCTACACCTTC
TRBD1,TRBV2,-,TRBJ1-5,CASSFDRGQRGNQPQHF,TGTGCCAGCAGTTTCGACAGGGGCCAAAGGGGCAATCAGCCCCAGCATTTT
TRBD2,TRBV27,-,TRBJ2-1,CASSLRLAGGNEQFF,TGTGCCAGCAGTTTGCGGCTAGCGGGAGGTAATGAGCAGTTCTTC
TRBD1,TRBV7-9,once,TRBJ1-6,CASKGAGYNSPLHF,TGTGCCAGCAAGGGGGCTGGGTATAATTCACCCCTCCACTTT
-,TRBV4-2,-,TRBJ1-5,CASSQADNQPQHF,TGTGCCAGCAGCCAAGCAGACAATCAGCCCCAGCATTTT
TRBD1,TRBV7-7,-,TRBJ2-2,CASSTGAPLNTGELFF,TGTGCCTCCTCGACAGGGGCCCCATTGAACACCGGGGAGCTGTTTTTT
-,TRBV11-2,few,TRBJ2-3,CASSLGGLHTQYF,TGTGCCAGCAGCTTAGGCGGGTTACATACGCAGTATTTT
-,TRBV7-3,-,TRBJ2-2,CASSRTRGTGELFF,TGTGCCAGCAGCCGTACTAGGGGGACCGGGGAGCTGTTTTTT
TRBD2,TRBV2,-,TRBJ2-1,CASSLAGLSYNEQFF,TGTGCCAGCAGTCTAGCGGGTCTGTCCTACAATGAGCAGTTCTTC
TRBD1,TRBV27,-,TRBJ1-4,CASRTLGGTGDEKLFF,TGTGCCAGCAGGACCCTGGGGGGGACAGGGGACGAAAAACTGTTTTTT
TRBD1,TRBV5-8,once,TRBJ1-1,CASSFGSRGRTEAFF,TGTGCCAGCAGCTTCGGCAGCAGGGGGCGCACTGAAGCTTTCTTT
-,TRBV7-9,-,TRBJ1-1,CASSKMWGTGTEAFF,TGTGCCAGCAGCAAAATGTGGGGCACGGGCACTGAAGCTTTCTTT
TRBD1,TRBV11-2,-,TRBJ1-5,CASSRTGVHQPQHF,TGTGCCAGCAGCCGGACAGGGGTCCATCAGCCCCAGCATTTT
TRBD1,TRBV30,-,TRBJ1-6,CAWSALTGVNSPLHF,TGTGCCTGGAGTGCCCTGACAGGGGTTAATTCACCCCTCCACTTT
TRBD2,TRBV11-1,-,TRBJ2-3,CASSPNAAGGDTQYF,TGTGCCAGCAGCCCAAACGCTGCGGGAGGGGATACGCAGTATTTT
-,TRBV19,-,TRBJ1-5,CASSPRTRHF,TGTGCCAGTAGTCCCCGGACACGGCATTTT
-,TRBV5-1,-,TRBJ2-7,CASSLAVVYEQYF,TGCGCCAGCAGCTTGGCCGTCGTGTACGAGCAGTACTTC
TRBD2,TRBV5-8,-,TRBJ2-1,CASSFRAGTSYNEQFF,TGTGCCAGCAGCTTCAGAGCGGGGACCTCCTACAATGAGCAGTTCTTC